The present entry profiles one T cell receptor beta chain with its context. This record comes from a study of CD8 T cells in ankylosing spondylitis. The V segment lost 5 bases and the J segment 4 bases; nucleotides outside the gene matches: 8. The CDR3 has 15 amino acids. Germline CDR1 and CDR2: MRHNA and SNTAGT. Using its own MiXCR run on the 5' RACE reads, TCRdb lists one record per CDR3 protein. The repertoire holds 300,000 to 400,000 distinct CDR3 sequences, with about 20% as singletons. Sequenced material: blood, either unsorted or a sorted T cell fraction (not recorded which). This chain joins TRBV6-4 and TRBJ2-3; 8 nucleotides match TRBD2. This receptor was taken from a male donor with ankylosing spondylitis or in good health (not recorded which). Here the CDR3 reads CASSPGGATPDTQYF. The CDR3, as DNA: TGTGCCAGCAGTCCCGGGGGGGCGACTCCAGATACGCAGTATTTT.